This TCR beta chain was retrieved from a study of cytotoxic CD8 clonotypes in ibrutinib-treated CLL. Overall study context: Among the patients, more than ten presented as relapsed/refractory and around 16 as treatment-naive; approximately 17 showed unmutated IGHV. By median roughly 72 months, approximately twelve had progressed and around 15 stayed remitted; responses had been 2 complete and about 25 partial.

Remarks on this clone: Its antigen is unidentified.

Some clones are missing from TCRdb's copy, which holds only in-frame ones; the method was immunoSEQ multiplex PCR. Of 150,000 or so clones in the sample, about 84% were seen once. Findings and caveats of the study: Clonality grew at ibrutinib response; at progression, it decreased back toward baseline. Under therapy, public clonotypes either contracted or stayed stable, and they were uncommon.

CDR1 is MDHEN, CDR2 SYDVKM, per germline. V was shortened by 6 bases and J by 3 bases, with 5 bases between the two germline ends. The CDR3 sequence is 11 residues long. The sample was PBMCs, taken after 24 months of ibrutinib treatment. The chain combines TRBV28 with TRBJ1-1, with D perhaps TRBD1 (5 bases). This receptor was obtained from a human donor with chronic lymphocytic leukemia. CDR3 bases: TGTGCCAGCAGGACAGACACTGAAGCTTTCTTT. It encodes CASRTDTEAFF.